This TCR beta chain stems from a study of T cells expressing NK-cell markers. With respect to this clonotype: No antigen is known for it.

Overall study findings and caveats: One observes that, in several donors, these clonotypes were also the leading ones within the CD3+CD56-NKG2C+ fraction. NKG2C+ dominant clonotypes from 6 or 7 donors made up roughly 1.0-7.0% of CD8+ T cells.

The CDR3 has 14 residues. CDR1 is MDHEN, CDR2 SYDVKM, per germline. TCRdb re-called the 5' RACE reads; one entry per CDR3 protein, DNA not given. The record lists 450,000 to 600,000 distinct CDR3 sequences, of which the ten most abundant hold under 4.5%. V gene TRBV28 combines with J gene TRBJ2-1. This clonotype was obtained from a man between 18 and 35 years old in good health. Sequences were obtained from blood T cells: a sorted CD56 or NKG2C T cell subset, CD4+ or CD8+ T cells, or bulk PBMC T cells (not recorded which). CDR3 region: CASSLLNKGDEQFF. The whole variable domain, filled in from reference TRBV28 and TRBJ2-1, reads DVKVTQSSRYLVKRTGEKVFLECVQDMDHENMFWYRQDPGLGLRLIYFSYDVKMKEKGDIPEGYSVSREKKERFSLILESASTNQTSMYLCASSLLNKGDEQFFGPGTRLTVL.